The 16 T cell receptor beta chains below come from one sample, sequenced in a study of T cell responses to AZD1222 COVID-19 vaccine. Method: immunoSEQ multiplex PCR; TCRdb's copy keeps in-frame clones and lacks some. The sample has about 270,000 clones, almost 95% seen once. Sequenced material: peripheral blood, taken 28 days after the second AZD1222 dose. These receptors were obtained from an adult who received the AZD1222 COVID-19 vaccine.

V is TRBV30 and J is TRBJ2-7; D possibly corresponds to TRBD1 (6 bases). Per germline, CDR1 GTSNPN and CDR2 SVGIG (reference sequence). The V gene lost 4 bases and the J gene lost 1 base, with 17 bases spanning the gap. The CDR3 has 15 residues. The CDR3 loop is CAWTLGHQSSYEQYF. The CDR3, as DNA: TGTGCCTGGACTCTGGGACACCAGTCTTCCTACGAGCAGTACTTC.

This clone was detected once. The V gene is TRBV6-5, the J gene TRBJ1-2; D is uncertain. Deletions cut 2 bases from V and 1 base from J, with 8 bases between. Germline values: CDR1 MNHEY, CDR2 SVGAGI. The CDR3 contains 14 residues. The CDR3 bases are TGTGCCAGCAGTTACGACGCTTTTAACTATGGCTACACCTTC. Its translation is CASSYDAFNYGYTF.

V and J are TRBV6-5 and TRBJ1-6; D uncertain. This CDR3 spans 13 amino acids. Trimming took off 5 bases at V and 5 bases at J, with 7 bases between the two ends. Germline V CDR1 and CDR2: MNHEY, SVGAGI. CDR3 sequence (DNA): TGTGCCAGCAGTCTTTGGGATAATTCACCCCTCCACTTT. Protein: CASSLWDNSPLHF.

The gene calls are TRBV11-2 and TRBJ2-7; D gene uncertain. V shed 2 bases and J shed 2 bases, with 10 bases lying between them. The CDR3 contains 14 residues. CDR1 and CDR2 (germline): SGHAT, FQNNGV. CDR3 residues: CASSLHGSPYEQYF. The DNA for the CDR3 is TGTGCCAGCAGCTTACACGGGTCACCCTACGAGCAGTACTTC.

The gene calls are TRBV6-4 and TRBJ2-7, with D maybe TRBD1 (6 bases). Germline V lookup: CDR1 MRHNA, CDR2 SNTAGT. The CDR3 spans 17 residues. Trimming left V 6 bases short and J 5 bases short, with 26 bases between. The CDR3 is CASRFHRERLKIHEQYF. CDR3 coding DNA: TGTGCCAGCAGGTTTCACAGGGAAAGGCTTAAGATACACGAGCAGTACTTC.

The count of this clone is one. The chain recombines TRBV25-1 with TRBJ1-4, with D unclear. Trimming cost V 1 base and J 8 bases, with 14 bases left between them. The V gene's germline CDR1 is MGHDK and CDR2 SYGVNS. The CDR3 is made up of 15 amino acids. CDR3 sequence: CASSESTVVIEKLFF. The DNA for the CDR3 is TGTGCCAGCAGTGAATCGACCGTCGTTATAGAAAAACTGTTTTTT. The entire variable domain, with the rest obtained from reference TRBV25-1 and TRBJ1-4, is as follows: EADIYQTPRYLVIGTGKKITLECSQTMGHDKMYWYQQDPGMELHLIHYSYGVNSTEKGDLSSESTVSRIRTEHFPLTLESARPSHTSQYLCASSESTVVIEKLFFGSGTQLSVL.

The V call is TRBV6-5, the J call TRBJ2-3, with D tentatively TRBD1 or TRBD2 (5 bases each). The length of the CDR3 is 14 residues. CDR1 is MNHEY, CDR2 SVGAGI, per germline. Trimming took 8 bases from V and 1 from J, leaving 13 bases between them. CDR3 amino acids: CASQRGRGTDTQYF. The CDR3 nucleotides read TGTGCCAGCCAGAGGGGCCGTGGCACAGATACGCAGTATTTT.

With respect to this clone: Other DNA sequences of this sample code for an identical CDR3. V is TRBV9 and J is TRBJ2-7; 7 bases line up with TRBD1. V gave up 0 bases and J gave up 4 bases; unmatched junction bases: 1. Germline V gene sequence: CDR1 SGDLS, CDR2 YYNGEE. The CDR3 has 13 residues. CDR3 coding DNA: TGTGCCAGCAGCGTAGACAGGGGATACGAGCAGTACTTC. Translation gives CASSVDRGYEQYF.

J is TRBJ2-1 and V is TRBV2; tentatively, D is TRBD2 (6 bases). Germline V CDR1 and CDR2: SNHLY, FYNNEI. The ends were cut back, 9 bases at V and 3 bases at J, with 15 bases in the middle. This CDR3 comprises 14 residues. CDR3 in amino acids: CASAGQGGYNEQFF. In nucleotides, the CDR3 is TGTGCCAGTGCGGGGCAGGGAGGCTACAATGAGCAGTTCTTC.

In its sample, this clone was seen a few times. The chain couples TRBV4-3 to TRBJ2-2, with D possibly called TRBD1 or TRBD2 (6 bases each). The CDR3 consists of 16 residues. Germline CDR1 LGHNA, CDR2 YSLEER. The V end was cut by 1 base, the J end by 5 bases, with 14 bases between. The CDR3 DNA reads TGCGCCAGCAGCCAAGCGAGCCAGGGGAGGACCGGGGAGCTGTTTTTT. Protein product: CASSQASQGRTGELFF.

The V and J genes are TRBV11-2 and TRBJ1-4; D unclear. This CDR3 is built from 15 residues. In germline, CDR1 is SGHAT, CDR2 FQNNGV. V shed 5 bases and J shed 0 bases, with 10 bases lying between them. The CDR3 reads CASSPLVATNEKLFF. In DNA form, the CDR3 reads TGTGCCAGCAGCCCCCTGGTTGCAACTAATGAAAAACTGTTTTTT.

The chain recombines TRBV5-1 with TRBJ2-2; tentatively, D is TRBD1 (6 bases). Trimming removed 3 bases from V and 2 bases from J, with 17 bases in between. Germline lookup yields CDR1 SGHRS and CDR2 YFSETQ. The CDR3 is 17 amino acids. The CDR3 spells CASSSTGWIRNTGELFF. CDR3 bases: TGCGCCAGCAGCTCCACAGGGTGGATCAGAAACACCGGGGAGCTGTTTTTT.

CDR3 region: CASSPWTTSYNSPLHF. Written as DNA, the CDR3 is TGTGCCAGCAGCCCCTGGACAACCTCCTATAATTCACCCCTCCACTTT. The chain recombines TRBV28 with TRBJ1-6, with D perhaps TRBD1 (5 bases). Germline values: CDR1 MDHEN, CDR2 SYDVKM. Trimming removed 6 bases from V and 0 bases from J, with 12 bases in between. The CDR3 runs 16 residues.

J is TRBJ2-7 and V is TRBV30, with D hard to call. The ends were cut back, 0 bases at V and 1 base at J, with 4 bases in the middle. The CDR3 runs 12 residues. Germline CDR1 and CDR2: GTSNPN and SVGIG (reference sequence). The CDR3 spells CAWSVVSYEQYF. CDR3 DNA sequence: TGTGCCTGGAGTGTTGTGTCCTACGAGCAGTACTTC.

The rearrangement joins TRBV7-9 to TRBJ2-7; TRBD1 matches 8 bases. V trimming: 5 bases; J trimming: 3 bases; junction bases outside the gene matches: 6. CDR3 size: 14 residues. Germline V gene sequence: CDR1 SEHNR, CDR2 FQNEAQ (reference sequence). The CDR3 reads CASSTPDRGYEQYF. Here the CDR3 DNA reads TGTGCCAGCAGCACACCAGACAGGGGCTACGAGCAGTACTTC. The whole variable domain, filled in from reference TRBV7-9 and TRBJ2-7, reads DTGVSQNPRHKITKRGQNVTFRCDPISEHNRLYWYRQTLGQGPEFLTYFQNEAQLEKSRLLSDRFSAERPKGSFSTLEIQRTEQGDSAMYLCASSTPDRGYEQYFGPGTRLTVT.

The rearrangement uses TRBV19 and TRBJ1-5, with 8 bases aligning to TRBD1. This CDR3 has 15 amino acids. The V gene end was trimmed by 8 bases and the J gene end by 6 bases; junction bases not matched to a gene: 12. Germline CDR1 and CDR2: LNHDA and SQIVND (reference sequence). CDR3 protein: CASAAAPGGLQPQHF. CDR3 in DNA: TGTGCCAGTGCGGCGGCGCCAGGGGGCCTTCAGCCCCAGCATTTT.